What follows describes a single T cell receptor (beta chain). No antigen is known for it. Germline assignment: CDR1 SGHTA and CDR2 FQGNSA. This CDR3 contains 14 residues. The sample is drawn from a study of monozygotic twins with cystic fibrosis. Overall study results and limits: V usage most resembled the co-twin in 13 of 16 pairs. Monozygotic CF twins shared more identical nucleotide clonotypes than unrelated patients.

Sequencing used immunoSEQ multiplex PCR; TCRdb keeps in-frame clones, though not all of them. Altogether 13,000 to 15,000 clones are present, approximately 85% being singletons, with the ten largest covering roughly 1%. The specimen was blood. This sequence originates from a boy aged 5 to 17 with cystic fibrosis. The V gene is TRBV7-2, the J gene TRBJ2-5; 8 bases align to TRBD2. The J call may be mistaken, given a closer DNA end match to TRBJ2-7. CDR3 region: CASSLGRGVYEQYF. DNA of the CDR3: TGTGCCAGCAGCTTAGGGCGGGGGGTCTACGAGCAGTACTTC.